This note documents a single T cell receptor (beta chain) sequence. This clonotype was found a few times. Its antigen is currently not known. Base qualities are not at hand, and no much larger clone is one base apart. The CDR3, from cysteine to phenylalanine, totals 15 residues. The sequence is cut down to CDR3 DNA, 45 bases in frame from base 1. The germline V gene specifies SGHDT as CDR1 and YYEEEE as CDR2. The trim is 5 bases for V and 2 bases for J, with a gap of 15 bases between the germline ends. The library was generated by PCR. Data came from an Illumina HiSeq 2500. To normalize quantification of the TCRbeta repertoire, the TCR libraries were built with molecular barcoding that relied on unique molecular identifiers. TCRdb cleaned the public reads at Q25 with fastp, built clones with MiXCR and kept in-frame beta chains. Rows merge per CDR3 protein into single entries with the most common DNA and genes. Across this sample there are about 610,000 distinct CDR3 sequences, with roughly 30% seen only once. Together, the top ten hold around a third of the sample.

The treatment or condition label of this sample denotes: allogeneic hematopoietic cell transplantation with graft depleted of TCRalphabeta T cells and CD19 B cells. The transplant recipients were children given TCRalphabeta/CD19-depleted allogeneic hematopoietic cell grafts. The data originate from a study of T-cell reconstitution after alpha-beta-depleted transplantation in children (dated by TCRdb to 2016 to 2018). A note on the overall study: Using TCR repertoire profiling, the study quantitatively followed how T-cell immune reconstitution unfolded in children after TCRalphabeta/CD19-depleted allogeneic hematopoietic cell transplantation.

Broad study findings and their caveats: Hyperexpanded clone frequencies declined over subsequent months; after one year, T-cell counts and TCRbeta diversity were mostly attributed to newly produced T cells. The apparently early recovery of alphabetaT-cell counts about two months after transplant reportedly depended on only several hundred rapidly expanded clones that came from non-depleted graft cells. In some patients, the high TCRbeta diversity seen at day 60 was put down to recipient T cells and intrathymic progenitors that had survived conditioning.

The sequence joins TRBV5-6 to TRBJ2-3, with TRBD2 tentatively as D gene (6 bases match). The origin of this receptor is a boy younger than two with Wiskott-Aldrich syndrome, due to receive a stem cell transplant. Sequenced material: PBMCs, taken before TCRalphabeta/CD19-depleted stem cell transplant. The base sequence is TGTGCCAGCAGGGTTTGGGACTTTTACACAGATACGCAGTATTTT. The resulting protein is CASRVWDFYTDTQYF.